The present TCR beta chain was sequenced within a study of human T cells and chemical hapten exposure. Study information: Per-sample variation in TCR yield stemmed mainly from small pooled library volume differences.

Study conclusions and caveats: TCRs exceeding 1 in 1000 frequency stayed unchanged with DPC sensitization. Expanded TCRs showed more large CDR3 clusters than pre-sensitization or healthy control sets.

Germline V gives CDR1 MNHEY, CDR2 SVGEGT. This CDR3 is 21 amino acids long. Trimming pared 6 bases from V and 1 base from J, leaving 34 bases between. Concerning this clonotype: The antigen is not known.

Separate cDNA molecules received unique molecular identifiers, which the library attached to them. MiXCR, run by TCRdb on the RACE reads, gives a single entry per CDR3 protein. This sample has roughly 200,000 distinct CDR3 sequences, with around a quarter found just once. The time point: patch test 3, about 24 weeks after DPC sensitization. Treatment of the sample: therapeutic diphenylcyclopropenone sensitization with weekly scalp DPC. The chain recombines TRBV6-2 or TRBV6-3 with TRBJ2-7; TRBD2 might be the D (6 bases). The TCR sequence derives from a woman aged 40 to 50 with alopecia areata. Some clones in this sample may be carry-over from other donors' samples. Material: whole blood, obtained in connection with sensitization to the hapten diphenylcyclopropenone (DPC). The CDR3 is CASRPWSRLAQNTTVSYEQYF. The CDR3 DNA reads TGTGCCAGCAGACCCTGGAGCCGCCTAGCGCAAAATACCACAGTTTCCTACGAGCAGTACTTC.